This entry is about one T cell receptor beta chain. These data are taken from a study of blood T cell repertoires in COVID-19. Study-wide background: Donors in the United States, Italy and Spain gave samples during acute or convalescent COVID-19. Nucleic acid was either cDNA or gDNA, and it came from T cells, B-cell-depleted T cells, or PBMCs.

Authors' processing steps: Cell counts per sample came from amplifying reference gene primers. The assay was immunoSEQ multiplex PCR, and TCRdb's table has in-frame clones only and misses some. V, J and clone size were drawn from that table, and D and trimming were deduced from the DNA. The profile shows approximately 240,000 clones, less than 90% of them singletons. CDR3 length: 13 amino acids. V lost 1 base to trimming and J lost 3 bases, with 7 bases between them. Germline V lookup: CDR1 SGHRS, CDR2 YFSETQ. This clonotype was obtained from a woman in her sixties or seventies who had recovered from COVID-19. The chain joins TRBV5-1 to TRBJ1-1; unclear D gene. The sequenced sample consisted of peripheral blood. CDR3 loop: CASSLYQDTEAFF. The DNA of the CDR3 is TGCGCCAGCAGCTTGTATCAGGACACTGAAGCTTTCTTT.